These 12 T cell receptor beta chains came from one sample sequenced in a study of T cell clones after liver transplantation. Profiled with immunoSEQ multiplex PCR; TCRdb holds only in-frame clones, not every one. The sample consists of approximately 55,000 clones, 71% of them appearing once. The starting material was CD4+ T cells from blood, obtained before liver transplant. These receptors originate from a human donor who received a liver transplant.

As DNA, the CDR3 is TGTGCCATCAGTGAGTTACTAGCGGGGCGAAACACCGGGGAGCTGTTTTTT. Residues: CAISELLAGRNTGELFF. The chain links TRBV10-3 to TRBJ2-2; 10 bases map to TRBD2. The CDR3 consists of 17 residues. The trim removed 1 base at V and 2 bases at J, leaving 4 bases unmatched. Germline assignment: CDR1 ENHRY and CDR2 SYGVKD.

The genes are TRBV30 and TRBJ1-5, with D tentatively TRBD1 (5 bases). Germline V gene lookup returns CDR1 GTSNPN and CDR2 SVGIG (reference sequence). Trimming removed 5 bases from V and 3 bases from J, with 11 bases in between. The CDR3 runs 13 residues. The CDR3 reads CAWDTGYNQPQHF. The CDR3 DNA follows: TGTGCCTGGGATACAGGCTACAATCAGCCCCAGCATTTT. The whole variable domain, remainder taken from reference TRBV30 and TRBJ1-5, is SQTIHQWPATLVQPVGSPLSLECTVEGTSNPNLYWYRQAAGRGLQLLFYSVGIGQISSEVPQNLSASRPQDRQFILSSKKLLLSDSGFYLCAWDTGYNQPQHFGDGTRLSIL.

The rearrangement uses TRBV18 and TRBJ2-1, with D hard to call. The CDR3 runs 12 residues. CDR1 is KGHSH, CDR2 LQKENI, per germline. V was shortened by 3 bases and J by 8 bases, with 8 bases between the two germline ends. The DNA of the CDR3 is TGTGCCAGCTCACCCCGAGGCGATGAGCAGTTCTTC. This gives the protein CASSPRGDEQFF.

This clone was detected once. The gene calls are TRBV15 and TRBJ2-3; possible D gene TRBD1, 6 bases. Germline V gene lookup returns CDR1 LNHNV and CDR2 YYDKDF (reference sequence). This CDR3 has 16 amino acids. Trimming pared 0 bases from V and 5 bases from J, leaving 15 bases between. The CDR3 loop reads CATSRDDSGVGDTQYF. In nucleotides, the CDR3 is TGTGCCACCAGCAGAGACGACTCAGGGGTTGGAGATACGCAGTATTTT.

The chain uses TRBV10-3 and TRBJ2-5, with 7 nucleotides matching TRBD1. Germline CDR1 is ENHRY and CDR2 is SYGVKD. CDR3 length equals 15 residues. The ends lost 10 bases at V and 5 bases at J; junction bases unmatched: 16. CDR3 in amino acids: CATRNRQGSGETQYF. The DNA for the CDR3 is TGTGCCACTCGAAATCGACAGGGCTCGGGGGAGACCCAGTACTTC.

This chain uses TRBV7-2 with TRBJ2-5; D possibly corresponds to TRBD2 (5 bases). The CDR3 consists of 15 residues. Germline V gives CDR1 SGHTA, CDR2 FQGNSA. The V end was cut by 2 bases, the J end by 2 bases, with 12 bases between. The CDR3 DNA follows: TGTGCCAGCAGCTTAAATTTGGGGAGTCAAGAGACCCAGTACTTC. Protein sequence: CASSLNLGSQETQYF.

This rearrangement joins TRBV19 to TRBJ2-5; TRBD1 agrees at 8 bases. This CDR3 comprises 14 residues. Per the germline V gene, CDR1 is LNHDA and CDR2 is SQIVND (reference sequence). Trimming cost V 3 bases and J 1 base; bases outside gene matches: 1. The CDR3 is CASSMTGVQETQYF. DNA of the CDR3: TGTGCCAGTAGTATGACAGGGGTCCAAGAGACCCAGTACTTC.

This clone was seen just once. Other nucleotide sequences in the sample specify the same CDR3. The chain carries TRBV4-1 and TRBJ1-1, with 8 positions matching TRBD1. Germline loops: CDR1 MGHRA, CDR2 YSYEKL. V dropped 4 bases and J dropped 2; count of bases not matched to a gene: 6. The CDR3 runs to 15 residues. CDR3 coding DNA: TGCGCCAGCAGCCTACGAACAGGGGGTAACACTGAAGCTTTCTTT. As protein: CASSLRTGGNTEAFF.

The rearrangement uses TRBV27 and TRBJ1-5; D perhaps matches TRBD1 (5 bases). Trimming took off 5 bases at V and 7 bases at J, with 18 bases between the two ends. The CDR3 covers 15 residues. Germline CDR1 MNHEY, CDR2 SMNVEV (reference sequence). The CDR3 nucleotides read TGTGCCAGCAGTACCTACAGGTTAAAAAGACAGCCCCAGCATTTT. Amino acids: CASSTYRLKRQPQHF.

Remarks on this clone: A read error may account for a junction end that differs from germline. The J gene is TRBJ2-3, the V gene TRBV7-7; 13 bases map to TRBD2. From germline, CDR1 is SSHAT and CDR2 FNYEAQ (reference sequence). The CDR3 spans 16 residues. CDR3 DNA sequence: TGTGCTAGCAGCTCCGGGACTAGCGGGGTCACAGATACGCAGTATTTT. This translates into CASSSGTSGVTDTQYF.

This sequence joins TRBV18 and TRBJ2-5, with 7 bases lining up with TRBD1. The CDR3 consists of 13 residues. The V gene's germline CDR1 is KGHSH and CDR2 LQKENI. The V gene end was trimmed by 4 bases and the J gene end by 2 bases; junction bases not matched to a gene: 1. CDR3 in DNA: TGTGCCAGCTCACTGGGACAGCAAGAGACCCAGTACTTC. Translated, it gives CASSLGQQETQYF.

The chain couples TRBV27 to TRBJ2-7; 9 bases are a match to TRBD1. Looked up from germline, CDR1 is MNHEY and CDR2 is SMNVEV (reference sequence). The CDR3 length is 15 residues. J lost 4 bases, V lost 4 bases, and 8 bases had no gene match. DNA of the CDR3: TGTGCCAGCAGTTCTTCTTACAGGGGGCTTTACGAGCAGTACTTC. It codes for CASSSSYRGLYEQYF.